The clone carrying this T cell receptor (beta chain) turned up a few times. The data were obtained in a study of shared clonotypes between healthy human individuals. The trim removed 4 bases at V and 0 bases at J, leaving 7 bases unmatched. Germline V gene lookup returns CDR1 SGHRS and CDR2 YFSETQ. The CDR3 is 16 amino acids. Sequenced by immunoSEQ multiplex PCR; TCRdb stores in-frame clones only, minus some. The profile covers around 550,000 clones, with almost 97% appearing a single time and approximately 0.06% taken by the ten largest. The sequence was collected from a woman under 40 in good health. The rearrangement joins TRBV5-1 to TRBJ2-7, with TRBD2 identical over 10 bases. Sequenced input: naive CD4+ T cells sorted from blood. This sample's subset: CD45RA+ positively selected. The CDR3 sequence: CASSQGTSGVSYEQYF. CDR3 bases: TGCGCCAGCAGCCAAGGCACTAGCGGGGTCTCCTACGAGCAGTACTTC.